This T cell receptor (beta chain) was obtained from a study of PD-1 blockade in classical Hodgkin lymphoma. Study observations and caveats: A significant rise in TCR diversity by C4D1 was seen for CD4+ but not CD8+ cells. Complete responders entered with baseline diversity on par with newly diagnosed patients, the results showed. There remain no defined causes for the repertoire differences, which possibly reflect disease activity or prior therapy.

Indicated time point: cycle 4 day 1 (C4D1), after less than 7 weeks of nivolumab. Every single patient, without exception, relapsed after autologous stem cell transplantation, and brentuximab vedotin exposure varied. Data came from immunoSEQ multiplex PCR; TCRdb stores just in-frame clones and leaves some out. The sample contains 31,000 or so clones, 81% of which appear only once. Regarding this clone: The antigen is undetermined.

V lost 0 bases and J lost 5, with 5 bases in between. The CDR3 length is 12 residues. The V gene's germline CDR1 is SGDLS and CDR2 YYNGEE. The receptor was derived from a human donor with classical Hodgkin lymphoma. Sequencing used peripheral blood mononuclear cells (PBMCs), obtained before the fourth cycle of nivolumab. The chain links TRBV9 to TRBJ1-1, with D unclear. CDR3 nucleotides: TGTGCCAGCAGCGTAGGGGAAACTGAAGCTTTCTTT. Translated: CASSVGETEAFF.